This T cell receptor (beta chain) was retrieved from a study of OX40 agonist ivuxolimab in advanced cancers. The CDR3 sequence is 19 residues long. CDR1 and CDR2 from the germline V gene are LGHNA and YSLEER. Trimming left V 0 bases short and J 0 bases short, with 20 bases between. Generated by immunoSEQ multiplex PCR, the TCRdb table keeps only in-frame clones and is missing some. This table holds around 2,900 clones, around three quarters found once. The chain combines TRBV4-3 with TRBJ1-1, with D perhaps TRBD1 (5 bases). This TCR was sampled from an adult with an advanced solid tumor such as melanoma, head and neck, liver or kidney cancer. Sequences were derived from CD4+ or CD8+ T cells sorted from blood, sampled in a trial of the OX40 agonist ivuxolimab. The CDR3 here is CASSQESSGGRGVNTEAFF. DNA for the CDR3: TGCGCCAGCAGCCAAGAAAGCTCTGGAGGGAGAGGGGTGAACACTGAAGCTTTCTTT.